Listed below are T cell receptor beta chains from one sample, sequenced in a study of blood T cell repertoires in COVID-19. Using immunoSEQ multiplex PCR, the repertoire was profiled, and TCRdb retains in-frame clones only, with some absent. This table has 190,000 or so clones, 80% to 90% appearing once. Sequenced input: peripheral blood. These receptors originate from a man between 40 and 49 years old with active or convalescent COVID-19. Both conserved end residues are part of each CDR3. A D gene is named only where the DNA matches it firmly. The size field is filled for only some rows; it gives once, few, many or a size class.

TRBV5-5	-	TRBJ1-2	TRBD1	CASSQTGIGDGYTF	TGTGCCAGCAGTCAGACAGGGATAGGCGATGGCTACACCTTC
TRBV6-5	-	TRBJ1-4	-	CASSPGGWEKLFF	TGTGCCAGCAGCCCGGGGGGTTGGGAAAAACTGTTTTTT
TRBV6-2/TRBV6-3	many	TRBJ2-6	TRBD2	CASSHGGSGANVLTF	TGTGCCAGCAGCCACGGGGGGTCTGGGGCCAACGTCCTGACTTTC
TRBV14	-	TRBJ2-1	TRBD1	CASSKRTGLAISYNEQFF	TGTGCCAGCAGCAAAAGGACAGGGCTAGCCATCTCCTACAATGAGCAGTTCTTC
TRBV30	-	TRBJ1-1	TRBD1	CAWSVRGQISRAFF	TGTGCCTGGAGTGTACGGGGACAGATCTCTCGAGCTTTCTTT
TRBV4-3	-	TRBJ2-7	-	CASSQTLGQAYEQYF	TGCGCCAGCAGCCAGACTCTGGGACAAGCCTACGAGCAGTACTTC
TRBV5-8	few	TRBJ2-7	-	CASTRQVSGEQYF	TGTGCCAGCACCCGACAGGTCTCGGGCGAGCAGTACTTC
TRBV7-9	-	TRBJ2-1	TRBD2	CASSPGAGGPYNEQFF	TGTGCCAGCAGCCCTGGGGCGGGGGGTCCCTACAATGAGCAGTTCTTC
TRBV19	-	TRBJ2-7	-	CASSRSRDSSYEQYF	TGTGCCAGTAGTCGCAGCCGTGACAGCTCCTACGAGCAGTACTTC
TRBV5-5	few	TRBJ2-7	-	CASSLVLWGRPNYEQYF	TGTGCCAGCAGCTTGGTGCTATGGGGCAGACCAAACTACGAGCAGTACTTC
TRBV6-5	-	TRBJ1-3	-	CASSLPGSGNTIYF	TGTGCCAGCAGTTTACCAGGGTCTGGAAACACCATATATTTT